These T cell receptor beta chains were read from a single sample in a study of circulating and synovial CD4+ cells in juvenile arthritis. The protocol was immunoSEQ multiplex PCR, while the TCRdb copy is restricted to in-frame clones and leaves out a portion. This table has tens of thousands of clones, 95% to 96% appearing once. The sequencing sample was made of CD4+ T cells from blood. The source is a human donor with juvenile idiopathic arthritis. Each CDR3 is given with its conserved first and last residue. Fields, in order: D gene, J gene, clone size, V gene, CDR3 DNA, CDR3 protein. A D gene is named only where the DNA matches it firmly. Clone size is stated in some rows and not others, as once, few, many or a class when expanded.

TRBD1,TRBJ1-5,NA,TRBV7-2,TGTGCCAGCAGCTTAGACAGGGGAAATCAGCCCCAGCATTTT,CASSLDRGNQPQHF
TRBD1,TRBJ1-2,NA,TRBV30,TGTGCCTGGCAGGGACAGCGCATCTATGGCTACACCTTC,CAWQGQRIYGYTF
NA,TRBJ1-5,NA,TRBV7-2,TGTGCCAGCAGCCTCGGGGGGGGTGGTAATCAGCCCCAGCATTTT,CASSLGGGGNQPQHF
TRBD1,TRBJ2-2,once,TRBV9,TGTGCCAGCAGCGTGAGGGGGCGGGACACCGGGGAGCTGTTTTTT,CASSVRGRDTGELFF
NA,TRBJ1-5,NA,TRBV18,TGTGCCAGCTCACCGCGGGGTAGCAATCAGCCCCAGCATTTT,CASSPRGSNQPQHF
NA,TRBJ1-2,NA,TRBV19,TGTGCCAGTAGTATAGGGGGCAGGCACCACTATGGCTACACCTTC,CASSIGGRHHYGYTF
NA,TRBJ2-3,NA,TRBV18,TGTGCCAGCTCACCACGGAACCCGACCTTACTAGCTAACACAGATACGCAGTATTTT,CASSPRNPTLLANTDTQYF
NA,TRBJ1-1,NA,TRBV5-1,TGCGCCAGCAGCTCCGCAGGGACTGAAGCTTTCTTT,CASSSAGTEAFF
TRBD2,TRBJ2-1,NA,TRBV9,TGTGCCAGCAGCGTAGGGACTAGCGGGAGGGCCAATGAGCAGTTCTTC,CASSVGTSGRANEQFF
TRBD2,TRBJ2-5,NA,TRBV18,TGTGCCAGCTCACTGCTAGCGGGGGACCAAGAGACCCAGTACTTC,CASSLLAGDQETQYF
NA,TRBJ2-4,once,TRBV2,TGTGCCAGCAGTCCCACTCTAATACTAGCCAAAAACATTCAGTACTTC,CASSPTLILAKNIQYF
TRBD2,TRBJ2-3,NA,TRBV7-8,TGTGCCAGCAGCCCGGCGGGTAGCGGGATACGAAATACGCAGTATTTT,CASSPAGSGIRNTQYF
TRBD1,TRBJ1-2,NA,TRBV5-1,TGCGCCAGCAGCTCTCGGGTCGGGACAGGGGTTGGCTACACCTTC,CASSSRVGTGVGYTF
TRBD1,TRBJ1-6,NA,TRBV13,TGTGCCAGCAGCCTAGGACAGGGGTATAATTCACCCCTCCACTTT,CASSLGQGYNSPLHF
TRBD2,TRBJ2-3,NA,TRBV18,TGTGCCAGCTCACCGGCGGGGGGCAGGTACACAGATACGCAGTATTTT,CASSPAGGRYTDTQYF
TRBD2,TRBJ2-5,NA,TRBV30,TGTGCCTGGAGTGTATCGGCGGGAGAGATGGAGACCCAGTACTTC,CAWSVSAGEMETQYF
NA,TRBJ2-7,once,TRBV9,TGTGCCAGCAGCACAGGGCCCACCTACGAGCAGTACTTC,CASSTGPTYEQYF
TRBD1,TRBJ1-4,few,TRBV28,TGTGCCAGCAGCCAGGGACAGGTTAATGAAAAACTGTTTTTT,CASSQGQVNEKLFF
NA,TRBJ2-2,NA,TRBV7-9,TGTGCCAGCAGCTTAGGGCTGGACTTAATAAACACCGGGGAGCTGTTTTTT,CASSLGLDLINTGELFF
TRBD1,TRBJ1-5,NA,TRBV7-2,TGTGCCAGCAGACAAGGACAGGGCAATCAGCCCCAGCATTTT,CASRQGQGNQPQHF
NA,TRBJ2-1,NA,TRBV28,TGTGCCAGCATCCGGGGTTCCTCCTACAATGAGCAGTTCTTC,CASIRGSSYNEQFF
NA,TRBJ1-2,NA,TRBV11-2,TGTGCCAGCAGCTTAGTTCTTCAGGGGAACTATGGCTACACCTTC,CASSLVLQGNYGYTF
NA,TRBJ2-2,NA,TRBV7-3,TGTGCCAGCAGCTTCAGGGTCCCCACCGGGGAGCTGTTTTTT,CASSFRVPTGELFF
NA,TRBJ1-2,NA,TRBV14,TGTGCCAGCAGCCGCGCGGGGACCTACTATGGCTACACCTTC,CASSRAGTYYGYTF
TRBD2,TRBJ2-7,NA,TRBV7-2,TGTGCCAGCATCCGGACCCCCGGGGGGTCCTACGAGCAGTACTTC,CASIRTPGGSYEQYF
TRBD2,TRBJ2-2,NA,TRBV7-2,TGTGCCAGCAGCTTAATGGGGACTAGCGGATCCGGGGAGCTGTTTTTT,CASSLMGTSGSGELFF
NA,TRBJ2-3,NA,TRBV2,TGTGCCAGCGCCGGACAGACAGATACGCAGTATTTT,CASAGQTDTQYF
NA,TRBJ1-6,NA,TRBV5-1,TGCGCCAGCATGCAGTCCACCGAGGGCTCACCCCTCCACTTT,CASMQSTEGSPLHF
NA,TRBJ2-7,once,TRBV18,TGTGCCAGCTCACCACTTCCAGTGTCCTACGAGCAGTACTTC,CASSPLPVSYEQYF
TRBD1,TRBJ1-4,once,TRBV29-1,TGCAGCGGCCGACAGGGTACCCCTAATGAAAAACTGTTTTTT,CSGRQGTPNEKLFF
NA,TRBJ1-1,NA,TRBV30,TGTGCCTGGAGTGTAGGGGAAAGGACTGAAGCTTTCTTT,CAWSVGERTEAFF
NA,TRBJ2-3,NA,TRBV5-1,TGCGCCAGCAGCTTGGTACAGGGTAGCACAGATACGCAGTATTTT,CASSLVQGSTDTQYF
TRBD1,TRBJ1-2,NA,TRBV2,TGTGCCAGCACTAGACCGGGACAGGGCGACTATGGCTACACCTTC,CASTRPGQGDYGYTF
NA,TRBJ1-3,NA,TRBV5-6,TGTGCCAGCAGCCCGGAACCAACAGGGTCTGGAAACACCATATATTTT,CASSPEPTGSGNTIYF
TRBD2,TRBJ2-3,NA,TRBV7-9,TGTGCCAGCAGCTCCCCCCGGGGTCTAGCGGGGAGGGATACGCAGTATTTT,CASSSPRGLAGRDTQYF
NA,TRBJ2-7,NA,TRBV27,TGTGCCAGCAGCGGAGTCCAGGGGAGCAGGTTACCCTACGAGCAGTACTTC,CASSGVQGSRLPYEQYF
TRBD1,TRBJ2-5,NA,TRBV6-1,TGTGCCAGCAGTGAAATGCCACAGGGGCAAGAGACCCAGTACTTC,CASSEMPQGQETQYF